Below are 12 T cell receptor beta chains sequenced from a single sample in a study of blood T cells in healthy people across ages. A sample-barcoded 5' primer and a J-beta primer mix were used in a second PCR of about 7 to 12 cycles. From the 5' RACE reads, TCRdb called clonotypes with MiXCR, one entry per CDR3 protein. This table holds about 730,000 distinct CDR3 sequences, roughly 43% found once. The sequenced material came from blood. Source of these receptors: a woman in her sixties or seventies in good health.

V is TRBV20-1 and J is TRBJ2-1, with D perhaps TRBD1 or TRBD2 (5 bases each). V lost 5 bases and J lost 7, with 21 bases in between. The CDR3 covers 15 residues. Germline values: CDR1 DFQATT, CDR2 SNEGSKA (reference sequence). The CDR3 sequence: CSAPHLRGTGNEQFF. The CDR3 DNA is TGCAGTGCTCCCCATCTGAGGGGAACTGGGAATGAGCAGTTCTTC.

The table lists this clonotype with many counts. The chain couples TRBV15 to TRBJ1-2; 9 bases map to TRBD1. The CDR3 length is 15 residues. Looked up from germline, CDR1 is LNHNV and CDR2 is YYDKDF (reference sequence). After removal of 5 bases from V and 3 bases from J, the junction contained 7 bases not matched to a gene. The CDR3 nucleotides read TGTGCCACCAGCGGTCCGGGACAGGGTGACTATGGCTACACCTTC. This sequence encodes CATSGPGQGDYGYTF.

This clonotype was counted at least ten times. The rearrangement joins TRBV11-3 to TRBJ2-1, with D unresolved. CDR3 length: 11 amino acids. Trimming pared 1 base from V and 9 bases from J, leaving 4 bases between. CDR1 SGHNT and CDR2 YENEEA come from the germline V gene. As DNA, the CDR3 is TGTGCCAGCAGCTTAGGGTTTGAGCAGTTCTTC. Amino acid sequence: CASSLGFEQFF.

The chain recombines TRBV6-2 or TRBV6-3 with TRBJ1-2; 7 bases map to TRBD1. Germline V CDR1 and CDR2: MNHEY, SVGEGT. This CDR3 comprises 14 residues. After removal of 6 bases from V and 4 bases from J, the junction contained 8 bases not matched to a gene. Written as DNA, the CDR3 is TGTGCCAGCAGCCTCGGGACAGCGGTCTATGGCTACACCTTC. This encodes CASSLGTAVYGYTF.

This clonotype has only a few counts. The chain employs TRBV20-1 and TRBJ2-1; the D gene is possibly TRBD2 (5 bases). The CDR3 contains 12 residues. Germline loops: CDR1 DFQATT, CDR2 SNEGSKA (reference sequence). CDR3 loop: CSTRRLSNEQFF. CDR3 nucleotides: TGCAGCACTAGACGACTAAGCAATGAGCAGTTCTTC.

The J gene is TRBJ2-5, the V gene TRBV3-1; 14 nucleotides match TRBD2. This CDR3 region has 16 residues. In germline, CDR1 is LGHDT, CDR2 YNNKEL (reference sequence). The V segment lost 3 bases and the J segment 4 bases; nucleotides outside the gene matches: 4. The CDR3 nucleotides are TGTGCCAGCAGCCAGCCGGGACTAGCGGGAGTAGAGACCCAGTACTTC. It codes for CASSQPGLAGVETQYF.

DNA of the CDR3: TGTGCCAGTACGGGACAGCAAAAAGGGGAGACCCAGTACTTC. It codes for CASTGQQKGETQYF. The rearrangement links TRBV28 to TRBJ2-4, with 7 bases lining up with TRBD1. The DNA end is a closer match to TRBJ2-5, so the J assignment may be wrong. There are 14 residues in the CDR3. Germline V CDR1 and CDR2: MDHEN, SYDVKM.

There are many counts of this clonotype. The J gene is TRBJ2-3, the V gene TRBV11-2, with D perhaps assigned TRBD1 or TRBD2 (5 bases each). The CDR3 is 16 residues long. The germline V gene encodes CDR1 SGHAT and CDR2 FQNNGV. Trimming pared 2 bases from V and 6 bases from J, leaving 18 bases between. The CDR3 DNA sequence: TGTGCCAGCAGCTTAAGGTGGGACCGCTTAGGGGATACGCAGTATTTT. It is translated as CASSLRWDRLGDTQYF.

This clonotype came up a few times. V and J are TRBV20-1 and TRBJ1-5, with D possibly TRBD1 on 5 matching bases. The CDR3 length is 17 residues. The ends were cut back, 3 bases at V and 2 bases at J, with 20 bases in the middle. From germline, CDR1 is DFQATT and CDR2 SNEGSKA (reference sequence). CDR3 residues: CSASSAGKGSGNQPQHF. The CDR3 DNA sequence: TGCAGTGCTAGTTCCGCAGGGAAAGGGAGTGGCAATCAGCCCCAGCATTTT.

The chain combines TRBV14 with TRBJ1-2, with D possibly matching TRBD1 (5 bases). V lost 4 bases and J lost 5, with 11 bases in between. Germline CDR1 SGHDN, CDR2 FVKESK. The CDR3 is 13 amino acids. This CDR3 is CASSPQTEYGYTF. The CDR3 nucleotides read TGTGCCAGCAGCCCGCAGACAGAGTATGGCTACACCTTC.

The V gene is TRBV6-2 or TRBV6-3, the J gene TRBJ2-7; D assignment may be TRBD1 or TRBD2 (6 bases each). The V end lost 7 bases, the J end lost 7 bases, and 11 bases lay between the germline ends. The CDR3 runs 11 residues. The germline gives CDR1 MNHEY, CDR2 SVGEGT. CDR3 sequence: CASKRGREQYF. In DNA, the CDR3 is TGTGCCAGCAAGAGGGGGAGGGAGCAGTACTTC.

CDR3 protein: CASSDQGNTGELFF. The CDR3 DNA follows: TGTGCCAGCAGTGATCAGGGAAACACCGGGGAGCTGTTTTTT. This chain links TRBV6-1 with TRBJ2-2; D perhaps matches TRBD1 (5 bases). The CDR3 is 14 amino acids. V was pared by 3 bases and J by 2 bases, with 7 bases between. Germline V gene lookup returns CDR1 MNHNS and CDR2 SASEGT.